The sample holds a few counts of the clone carrying this T cell receptor (beta chain). TCRdb re-derived calls from the 5' RACE reads in MiXCR, one entry per CDR3 protein. Here the sample spans nearly 95,000 distinct CDR3 sequences, 16% being singletons. Germline CDR1 reads SGHDN; CDR2 reads FVKESK. This CDR3 comprises 13 residues. V gave up 0 bases and J gave up 0 bases, with 2 bases separating them. The sample originates from a study of early T cells in non-severe SARS-CoV-2 infection. The receptor comes from an adult who was a healthcare worker with PCR-confirmed SARS-CoV-2 infection or an uninfected control (not recorded which). This specimen was whole blood, taken at baseline. This chain connects TRBV14 to TRBJ2-5; D remains ambiguous. Here the CDR3 reads CASSQEYQETQYF. The CDR3 DNA is TGTGCCAGCAGCCAAGAGTACCAAGAGACCCAGTACTTC.